The 21 T cell receptor beta chains reported below all come from one sample, sequenced in a study of T-cell reconstitution after alpha-beta-depleted transplantation in children. Unique molecular identifiers were incorporated into the prepared TCRbeta library. TCRdb re-derived calls from the PCR reads in MiXCR, one entry per CDR3 protein. The table has 600,000 to 700,000 distinct CDR3 sequences, around 13% seen once. The specimen was PBMCs, collected before TCRalphabeta/CD19-depleted stem cell transplant. The source of these receptors is a girl aged 2 to 9 with congenital amegakaryocytic thrombocytopenia, due to receive a stem cell transplant.

The gene calls are TRBV20-1 and TRBJ1-4; D remains unclear. V dropped 6 bases and J dropped 4 bases, with 12 bases sitting between them. Germline V gives CDR1 DFQATT, CDR2 SNEGSKA (reference sequence). This CDR3 is 13 amino acids long. The CDR3 spells CSAFDQNNEKLFF. The CDR3 DNA reads as TGCAGTGCCTTCGACCAGAATAATGAAAAACTGTTTTTT.

The chain recombines TRBV5-5 with TRBJ2-2; no clear D. Looked up from germline, CDR1 is SGHKS and CDR2 is YYEKEE (reference sequence). V lost 1 base to trimming and J lost 1 base, with 11 bases between them. This CDR3 region has 16 residues. CDR3 nucleotides: TGTGCCAGCAGCTTGTTCCTACAGATGAACACCGGGGAGCTGTTTTTT. It translates to CASSLFLQMNTGELFF.

The CDR3 coding sequence is TGCGCCAGCAGCCCCGCTGACGACAAGGAGTACCAAGAGACCCAGTACTTC. Its translation is CASSPADDKEYQETQYF. The V gene is TRBV5-1, the J gene TRBJ2-5, with unresolved D. V gave up 4 bases and J gave up 0 bases, with 19 bases separating them. CDR1 and CDR2 (germline): SGHRS, YFSETQ. The CDR3 is made up of 17 amino acids.

The chain joins TRBV20-1 to TRBJ2-1; D remains ambiguous. The germline V gene encodes CDR1 DFQATT and CDR2 SNEGSKA (reference sequence). This CDR3 spans 14 amino acids. The V end lost 4 bases, the J end lost 0 bases, and 10 bases lay between the germline ends. The CDR3 nucleotides read TGCAGTGCTAAACTGTGGTCCTCCTACAATGAGCAGTTCTTC. Its translation is CSAKLWSSYNEQFF.

This clonotype has a handful of counts. The chain employs TRBV15 and TRBJ1-2, with D uncertain. Trimming removed 1 base at V and 4 bases at J, with 7 bases between. CDR1 and CDR2 from the germline V gene are LNHNV and YYDKDF (reference sequence). The CDR3 loop spans 13 amino acids. The CDR3 here is CATSRGEAYGYTF. The CDR3 DNA sequence: TGTGCCACCAGCAGAGGGGAGGCCTATGGCTACACCTTC. The full variable domain, in which reference TRBV15 and TRBJ1-2 provide the parts outside the CDR3, is DAMVIQNPRYQVTQFGKPVTLSCSQTLNHNVMYWYQQKSSQAPKLLFHYYDKDFNNEADTPDNFQSRRPNTSFCFLDIRSPGLGDTAMYLCATSRGEAYGYTFGSGTRLTVV.

This chain joins TRBV5-1 and TRBJ1-1; 7 bases match TRBD1. Germline V gives CDR1 SGHRS, CDR2 YFSETQ. The CDR3 contains 15 residues. Unmatched junction bases numbered 3, after V lost 0 bases and J lost 1 base. CDR3 bases: TGCGCCAGCAGCTTGGGACGGACAGGGAACACTGAAGCTTTCTTT. This encodes CASSLGRTGNTEAFF. The whole variable domain, remainder taken from reference TRBV5-1 and TRBJ1-1, is KAGVTQTPRYLIKTRGQQVTLSCSPISGHRSVSWYQQTPGQGLQFLFEYFSETQRNKGNFPGRFSGRQFSNSRSEMNVSTLELGDSALYLCASSLGRTGNTEAFFGQGTRLTVV.

This clonotype was detected only a few times. J is TRBJ2-1 and V is TRBV5-1, with 12 bases aligning to TRBD2. V gave up 5 bases and J gave up 5 bases; unmatched junction bases: 5. CDR1 and CDR2 from the germline V gene are SGHRS and YFSETQ. This CDR3 has 15 amino acids. The CDR3 sequence: CASRYLAGGNNEQFF. CDR3 nucleotide sequence: TGCGCCAGCAGGTACCTAGCGGGAGGGAACAATGAGCAGTTCTTC.

V gene TRBV5-6 combines with J gene TRBJ1-2, with no clear D. This CDR3 spans 12 amino acids. CDR1 is SGHDT and CDR2 is YYEEEE in the germline V gene. V was pared by 4 bases and J by 4 bases, with 8 bases between. CDR3 nucleotide sequence: TGTGCCAGCAGCAGGACGCTCTATGGCTACACCTTC. Its translation is CASSRTLYGYTF.

This clonotype was observed a handful of times. The J gene is TRBJ1-5, the V gene TRBV5-1, with D possibly TRBD1 on 6 matching bases. This CDR3 spans 15 amino acids. Germline V gene data show CDR1 as SGHRS and CDR2 as YFSETQ. V lost 5 bases to trimming and J lost 2 bases, with 14 bases between them. CDR3 sequence: CASSLSGAGNQPQHF. For the CDR3, the DNA is TGCGCCAGCAGTCTTTCAGGGGCCGGCAATCAGCCCCAGCATTTT.

The CDR3 is CASSVGDRVAQQYF. DNA of the CDR3: TGTGCCAGCAGCGTAGGAGACAGGGTCGCCCAGCAGTACTTC. V usage is TRBV9 and J usage is TRBJ2-7; the match to TRBD1 covers 7 bases. Germline CDR1 SGDLS, CDR2 YYNGEE. The CDR3 covers 14 residues. The trim removed 0 bases at V and 8 bases at J, leaving 8 bases unmatched.

This clonotype showed up many times. The chain joins TRBV6-2 or TRBV6-3 to TRBJ2-1; D is uncertain. V was cut by 5 bases and J by 4 bases, with 6 bases left in between. The CDR3 spans 12 residues. CDR1 is MNHEY and CDR2 is SVGEGT in the germline V gene. The CDR3 protein is CASSTSYNEQFF. The CDR3 coding sequence is TGTGCCAGCAGTACCTCTTACAATGAGCAGTTCTTC.

This clonotype has ten or more counts. The chain employs TRBV5-1 and TRBJ2-5; D unresolved. Germline V gene sequence: CDR1 SGHRS, CDR2 YFSETQ. The V end was cut by 0 bases, the J end by 2 bases, with 11 bases between. The CDR3 consists of 15 residues. The CDR3 spells CASSLVAQNQETQYF. CDR3 DNA sequence: TGCGCCAGCAGCTTGGTAGCACAAAATCAAGAGACCCAGTACTTC.

This clonotype has at least ten counts. The chain links TRBV5-1 to TRBJ2-1, with D uncertain. This CDR3 contains 15 residues. Germline CDR1 and CDR2: SGHRS and YFSETQ. The V gene lost 0 bases and the J gene lost 5 bases, with 12 bases spanning the gap. The CDR3 region has the DNA TGCGCCAGCAGCTTGGGAGGCGCGCAGAACAATGAGCAGTTCTTC. Its protein is CASSLGGAQNNEQFF.

This chain links TRBV5-1 with TRBJ2-1, with D possibly matching TRBD2 (6 bases). The CDR3 length is 14 residues. Germline V lookup: CDR1 SGHRS, CDR2 YFSETQ. Trimming stripped 4 bases from V and 6 bases from J, with 14 bases between. In DNA form, the CDR3 reads TGCGCCAGCAGCCCGGGAGCCGGGGTCAATGAGCAGTTCTTC. It codes for CASSPGAGVNEQFF.

V gene TRBV5-1 combines with J gene TRBJ2-1; 9 bases are shared with TRBD1. CDR1 SGHRS and CDR2 YFSETQ come from the germline V gene. V lost 3 bases to trimming and J lost 5 bases; unmatched junction nucleotides: 18. The CDR3 is 19 amino acids. CDR3 region: CASSSGQGTGFGQNNEQFF. In DNA form, the CDR3 reads TGCGCCAGCAGCTCGGGACAGGGTACAGGATTCGGGCAGAACAATGAGCAGTTCTTC.

The genes are TRBV5-6 and TRBJ1-5; D perhaps matches TRBD1 (6 bases). Trimming pared 2 bases from V and 7 bases from J, leaving 16 bases between. Germline CDR1 SGHDT, CDR2 YYEEEE. The CDR3 totals 15 residues. The DNA of the CDR3 is TGTGCCAGCAGCTTACAACAGGGAGGAGGACAGCCCCAGCATTTT. Residues: CASSLQQGGGQPQHF. The full variable domain, its missing parts supplied by reference TRBV5-6 and TRBJ1-5, is DAGVTQSPTHLIKTRGQQVTLRCSPKSGHDTVSWYQQALGQGPQFIFQYYEEEERQRGNFPDRFSGHQFPNYSSELNVNALLLGDSALYLCASSLQQGGGQPQHFGDGTRLSIL.

This clonotype was seen more than once but under ten times. The J gene is TRBJ2-5, the V gene TRBV6-5; 9 bases line up with TRBD2. V lost 4 bases and J lost 2; bases outside the gene matches: 11. The CDR3 is 17 amino acids. Germline CDR1 MNHEY, CDR2 SVGAGI. The CDR3 sequence is CASSSYFQAGGQETQYF. CDR3 bases: TGTGCCAGCAGTTCCTACTTCCAGGCGGGGGGGCAAGAGACCCAGTACTTC.

This clonotype came up many times. The V and J genes are TRBV20-1 and TRBJ2-7; 13 nucleotides agree with TRBD2. The V gene's germline CDR1 is DFQATT and CDR2 SNEGSKA (reference sequence). The trim removed 0 bases at V and 4 bases at J, leaving 9 bases unmatched. This CDR3 is built from 17 residues. This CDR3 is CSARDPGLAGDIYEQYF. The CDR3 DNA sequence: TGCAGTGCTAGAGATCCCGGACTAGCGGGAGATATATACGAGCAGTACTTC.

This clonotype was counted only a few times. This rearrangement joins TRBV28 to TRBJ2-1; D perhaps matches TRBD2 (7 bases). Germline CDR1 is MDHEN and CDR2 is SYDVKM. The CDR3 is 17 amino acids. The ends were cut back, 6 bases at V and 3 bases at J, with 21 bases in the middle. CDR3 protein: CASSALGGPSGYNEQFF. The CDR3 DNA reads as TGTGCCAGCAGCGCACTGGGGGGGCCTAGCGGCTACAATGAGCAGTTCTTC.

In its sample, this clonotype was seen many times. The J gene is TRBJ2-7, the V gene TRBV20-1, with D perhaps TRBD2 (6 bases). Deletions cut 5 bases from V and 2 bases from J, with 13 bases between. CDR1 is DFQATT, CDR2 SNEGSKA, per germline (reference sequence). The CDR3 contains 13 residues. CDR3 in DNA: TGCAGTGCTGGATTTAGCGGAACCTACGAGCAGTACTTC. Its translation is CSAGFSGTYEQYF.

This clonotype was picked up one time. CDR3 in DNA: TGCAGTGCTCCCCGAAATAGCGGGAGAAGTGAGCAGTTCTTC. Residues: CSAPRNSGRSEQFF. The chain is built from TRBV20-1 and TRBJ2-1, with 9 bases lining up with TRBD2. Looked up from germline, CDR1 is DFQATT and CDR2 is SNEGSKA (reference sequence). This CDR3 spans 14 amino acids. V shed 5 bases and J 9 bases; nucleotides not matched to a gene: 11.